Sequencing of this T cell receptor beta chain was carried out in a study of cytomegalovirus exposure and HLA in healthy donors (dated by TCRdb to about 2017). In terms of the full investigation: According to an earlier analysis of 587 of the donors, some 180 million T cells yielded some 110 million unique TCR beta sequences and around 280 Gb of sequence data. An early release that covered about 600 HLA-typed donors contained about 300 gigabases of sequencing data and tens of millions of unique TCR sequences. Of the roughly 420 genotyped donors, roughly 76% were placed in the genetic ancestry cluster associated with self-reported Caucasian donors. The study aimed to test whether signatures of past pathogen exposure could be identified by cataloging public T cell receptors. The study profiled the T cell repertoires of 550 to 700 subjects by immunosequencing and related them to cytomegalovirus serostatus. A separate validation cohort of roughly 130 different subjects was used in addition to the 666-subject first cohort. High-throughput TCR immunosequencing, statistical association of individual TCRs with disease status, and machine learning were combined to predict cytomegalovirus infection status. A later analysis re-analyzed previously published TCR beta repertoires from 600 to 850 donors and added high-resolution HLA genotyping to study TCR occurrence patterns. Rather than drawing on any new phenotypic data, the later analysis identified candidate immune exposures from TCR beta sequences and the way those sequences occurred across donors. An earlier analysis of 587 of the donors applied high-throughput TCR beta sequencing to assess whether each TCR beta V gene segment acted as functional or pseudogenic. Alongside the repertoire data, information on donor age, sex, ethnicity and CMV serostatus was compiled. Genome-wide SNP genotypes for about 60% of the 666 donors were used in a later genetic analysis, which treated that subset as a discovery cohort. All discovery cohort repertoires had been generated using a single sequencing platform. HLA typing included class I and class II loci at four-digit resolution. Typing coverage differed by locus: A, B, C, DRB1 and DQB1 were typed in roughly 620-640 donors, DQA1 in about 510, DPA1 in 606, and DPB1 in 400 to 490. Because of strong linkage in the cohort, roughly five DR-DQ haplotypes were treated as single units for association and clustering. Across approximately 420 genotyped donors of the cohort, an average of approximately 220,000 unique TCR beta nucleotide sequences per donor were sequenced, and roughly 18% of those sequences were non-productive. Points the paper makes about the study in general: Only TCR beta chains were sequenced in this cohort, and the absence of alpha or paired-chain data limited detectable features. Correlated functional status among segregating V segments might be attributable to linkage disequilibrium, but an unknown experimental factor could not be ruled out. Roughly uniform sequencing depth across donors was assumed in presence/absence analyses, although this assumption may not hold. In a later analysis, several top co-occurrence clusters were reported to appear linked to parvovirus B19, influenza, CMV and Epstein-Barr virus. In vitro tests confirmed that a few of the cytomegalovirus-associated TCR beta chains recognize cytomegalovirus antigens. In the study, about 150 TCR beta chains were listed as associated with cytomegalovirus. The sequencing pipeline was judged likely to have produced a cluster of highly shared sequence variants as a technical artifact. Because counts were too low, roughly 16 rarely observed V segments, including chromosome 9 orphons, were excluded from the earlier analysis of 587 of the donors. A later analysis found that most CMV-associated TCR beta chains appeared HLA-restricted, with HLA associations seemingly driven largely by CMV exposure. In a later analysis, TCR association rates were found to vary across HLA loci, with the most associated TCRs seen for DRB1 alleles and the fewest for HLA-C alleles. In a later genetic analysis, fewer N-insertions in productive TCRs were reported among donors in an Asian-associated ancestry cluster than the approximately 710-donor mean. In a later analysis, HLA-associated TCR beta chains were found to be more clonally expanded and to have lower generation probabilities than equally common non-associated chains. For the cohort, immune exposure information was limited to CMV serostatus. A further reported finding was that TCR beta sequences accurately predicted the HLA-A and HLA-B alleles for most subjects in the first cohort. A later genetic analysis associated a missense DCLRE1C variant with V-gene and J-gene trimming of TCR beta chains, and an independent cohort replicated the association. When HLA alleles, especially DR and DQ, strongly co-occurred, attributing TCR associations to individual alleles was difficult. HLA typing was unavailable for some donors at each locus, so association tests used only the typed subset. According to the authors, the approach could potentially be generalized to other disease states and immunological phenotypes. In an earlier analysis of around 600 of the donors, most TCR beta V segments were observed in productive rearrangements about 87% or about 30% of the time, broadly matching IMGT annotations. Most TCR sequences were observed very rarely across donors, whereas some public TCRs were present in many individuals. At a false discovery rate of 0.05, a later analysis linked approximately 18,000 TCR beta sequences to specific HLA alleles. In both the original and validation cohorts, the classifier was reported to diagnose cytomegalovirus status with high specificity and sensitivity.

Libraries were constructed by the immunoSEQ multiplex PCR assay. For the multiplex PCR, a mixture combining 60 forward primers for TCR Vbeta segments and 13 reverse primers for TCR Jbeta segments was used. The CDR3 region of rearranged TCR beta genes was amplified from genomic DNA by a multiplex PCR assay. The amplified TCR beta libraries were sequenced on the Illumina HiSeq System as 87-base-pair reads. As for the authors' bioinformatics: A later analysis counted around 72 million unique TCR beta chains across the roughly 700 repertoires, and 10 million to 11 million of these chains were shared by at least two donors. Raw reads were error-corrected and collapsed into unique sequences with a nearest-neighbor algorithm that merged closely related sequences to remove PCR and sequencing errors. Alignment of CDR3 sequences to IMGT reference sequences was used to assign V, D and J gene segments. For a sequence to be retained, at least a six-nucleotide match to both a V gene segment and a J gene segment was required. A rearrangement counted as productive if the CDR3 had no stop codons and remained in frame with V and J, and every other rearrangement counted as non-productive. CDR3 was defined according to IMGT convention as the region running from the second conserved V-encoded cysteine to the conserved J-encoded phenylalanine. In an earlier analysis of around 600 of the donors, sequences lacking an unambiguous match to a single V gene segment were excluded. An earlier analysis of 587 of the donors called V segments functional above 56.7% productive rearrangements and segregating when the between-donor standard deviation exceeded 5%. A statistical classification framework was built for diagnosing cytomegalovirus status from the catalog of TCR beta chain sequences. In a later analysis, TCR nucleotide sequences were compared against IMGT/GENE-DB human TR gene sequences so that V and J genes could be assigned. A later analysis assigned CDR3 sequences and most-parsimonious VDJ recombination scenarios with the TCRdist pipeline. In a later analysis, every TCR beta chain was defined by the combination of its CDR3 amino acid sequence and its V-gene family, and reads without a unique V-gene family were dropped. A later analysis removed 500 to 650 highly shared, low-generation-probability nucleotide sequences to deal with suspected cross-contamination and a sequencing artifact. For each public chain, a later analysis derived a clonal expansion index from normalized ranks of inferred template counts within each repertoire. In a later analysis, generation probabilities were computed with a VDJ recombination model fitted to out-of-frame rearrangements, and the resulting probabilities were checked against IGoR. Hypergeometric tests were used in a later analysis to score TCR-TCR, TCR-HLA and TCR-CMV co-occurrence, with a repertoire-size bias correction applied to the TCR pairs. False discovery rates were estimated in a later analysis by permuting HLA or CMV assignments 20 times. In a later analysis, co-occurring TCRs were grouped with DBSCAN, and TCRdist sequence similarity was added when clustering was performed within HLA-allele-positive subsets. Repertoires with fewer than 30,000 or more than 120,000 public chains, plus five repertoires with anomalous nucleotide sharing, were excluded from co-occurrence clustering. TCRdb provides this immuneACCESS table in a form limited to in-frame rearrangements. Some clones are lacking; in checked studies, under half of them reflect an unresolved V gene, and why the rest are absent is not known. That table supplies the V and J calls and clone size; D and trimming were determined from the DNA. This sample lists some 80,000 clones; 60% to 85% were detected once. Together, the top ten hold approximately 1.5% of the sample.

The cohort consisted of 666 healthy bone marrow donors. At the time of sampling, all cohort members were nominally healthy, though unrecorded immune exposures were likely present. The donor tested CMV seronegative, placing the donor among the 350 or so seronegative members of the cohort. A peripheral blood sample was provided by each donor, and peripheral blood mononuclear cells were used for TCR beta sequencing. The Qiagen DNeasy Blood Extraction Kit was used to extract genomic DNA from the blood cell samples. Remarks on this clone: Its antigen is not yet known. Base qualities were left out, and no much larger clone turns up one base away.

This receptor was identified in a man aged 40-49 years in good health and CMV-seronegative. Sample: PBMCs.

The bases are TGTGCCAGCAGCAAAGAGGGACTAGCCACAGTCTACAATGAGCAGTTCTTC. Its protein product is CASSKEGLATVYNEQFF. This receptor chain uses TRBV21-1 and TRBJ2-1; the D call in the table, TRBD2, was not verified against the DNA. TRBV21-1 is reported as a pseudogene. The cysteine opens and the phenylalanine closes a CDR3 of 17 amino acids. Kept here is only the CDR3 DNA, which spans 51 bases and is read in frame from base 1.